Below, 27 T cell receptor beta chains from the same sample are listed, as sequenced in a study of cytomegalovirus exposure and HLA in healthy donors. Sequencing used immunoSEQ multiplex PCR; TCRdb keeps in-frame clones, though not all of them. The sample holds about 220,000 clones, around 80% seen once. Sample: PBMCs. The receptors were sampled from a woman aged 25 to 39 in good health and CMV-seropositive.

This chain connects TRBV6-5 to TRBJ1-1; D might be TRBD1 (5 bases). Between the trimmed V and J ends, which lost 5 bases and 1 base, there was a span of 8 bases. The CDR3 is 13 residues long. Germline V CDR1 and CDR2: MNHEY, SVGAGI. CDR3 sequence reads: CASSPGPNTEAFF. The CDR3 DNA is TGTGCCAGCAGTCCGGGACCGAACACTGAAGCTTTCTTT.

With regard to this clone: An end of the junction does not agree with germline; a read error may underlie this. The rearrangement uses TRBV11-3 and TRBJ1-1; TRBD1 might be the D (5 bases). CDR1 is SGHNT, CDR2 YENEEA, per germline. The CDR3 totals 12 residues. The CDR3 here is CASSLAQGPPLF. The CDR3 bases are TGTGCCAGCAGCTTAGCTCAGGGACCGCCGCTCTTT.

The genes are TRBV7-3 and TRBJ2-1; 8 bases are shared with TRBD1. Trimming cost V 4 bases and J 1 base; bases outside gene matches: 6. The CDR3 is 16 amino acids. Germline V gene data show CDR1 as SGHTA and CDR2 as FQGTGA. The CDR3 coding sequence is TGTGCCAGCAGCTCTCAGGGGGCGACTTCCTACAATGAGCAGTTCTTC. As protein: CASSSQGATSYNEQFF.

The chain recombines TRBV18 with TRBJ2-2; weak D call: TRBD1 (5 bases). Germline V CDR1 and CDR2: KGHSH, LQKENI. This CDR3 region has 17 residues. The ends were cut back, 4 bases at V and 0 bases at J, with 15 bases in the middle. CDR3 sequence reads: CASSLMGLNANTGELFF. CDR3 nucleotides: TGTGCCAGCTCACTGATGGGGCTCAACGCGAACACCGGGGAGCTGTTTTTT.

The chain recombines TRBV5-1 with TRBJ2-3; possibly TRBD2 for D (5 bases). The CDR3 runs 16 residues. Germline V gene sequence: CDR1 SGHRS, CDR2 YFSETQ. Trimming stripped 0 bases from V and 0 bases from J, with 11 bases between. CDR3: CASSLATDFSTDTQYF. CDR3 nucleotides: TGCGCCAGCAGCTTGGCCACGGACTTTAGCACAGATACGCAGTATTTT.

The chain combines TRBV28 with TRBJ2-4; D is undetermined. V shed 5 bases and J shed 7 bases, with 12 bases lying between them. From germline, CDR1 is MDHEN and CDR2 SYDVKM. CDR3 size: 13 residues. The CDR3: CASSPPRGNIQYF. The CDR3 DNA follows: TGTGCCAGCAGTCCCCCCCGCGGTAACATTCAGTACTTC.

The J gene is TRBJ2-2, the V gene TRBV27; TRBD1 agrees at 9 bases. Germline assignment: CDR1 MNHEY and CDR2 SMNVEV (reference sequence). The V gene end was trimmed by 6 bases and the J gene end by 5 bases; junction bases not matched to a gene: 4. The CDR3 has 14 residues. CDR3 in amino acids: CASSTQGATGELFF. In DNA, the CDR3 is TGTGCCAGCAGCACACAGGGGGCAACCGGGGAGCTGTTTTTT.

Here the CDR3 reads CASSPLAFYEQYF. CDR3 bases: TGTGCCAGCTCACCATTGGCGTTCTACGAGCAGTACTTC. The rearrangement uses TRBV18 and TRBJ2-7, with D unclear. Trimming took 2 bases from V and 3 from J, leaving 8 bases between them. CDR1 and CDR2 (germline): KGHSH, LQKENI. The CDR3 is 13 amino acids. Using reference TRBV18 and TRBJ2-7 for the parts outside the CDR3, the full variable domain is NAGVMQNPRHLVRRRGQEARLRCSPMKGHSHVYWYRQLPEEGLKFMVYLQKENIIDESGMPKERFSAEFPKEGPSILRIQQVVRGDSAAYFCASSPLAFYEQYFGPGTRLTVT.

J is TRBJ2-1 and V is TRBV29-1; 14 nucleotides agree with TRBD2. The CDR3 extends over 15 amino acids. Per the germline V gene, CDR1 is SQVTM and CDR2 is ANQGSEA. V was clipped by 4 bases and J by 7 bases; unmatched bases: 6. The CDR3 protein is CSVGLAGGPSNEQFF. DNA of the CDR3: TGCAGCGTTGGACTAGCGGGAGGGCCGAGTAATGAGCAGTTCTTC.

The CDR3 bases are TGTGCCAGCAGCCCTAGATCGGGACAGGGAATCCTACCCAACTACGAGCAGTACTTC. This gives the protein CASSPRSGQGILPNYEQYF. This chain joins TRBV7-9 and TRBJ2-7; 9 bases line up with TRBD1. V was clipped by 5 bases and J by 3 bases; unmatched bases: 20. CDR1 is SEHNR, CDR2 FQNEAQ, per germline (reference sequence). This CDR3 is 19 amino acids long. Filled out from reference TRBV7-9 and TRBJ2-7, the complete variable domain reads DTGVSQNPRHKITKRGQNVTFRCDPISEHNRLYWYRQTLGQGPEFLTYFQNEAQLEKSRLLSDRFSAERPKGSFSTLEIQRTEQGDSAMYLCASSPRSGQGILPNYEQYFGPGTRLTVT.

V usage is TRBV10-2 and J usage is TRBJ1-2; TRBD1 matches 8 bases. Germline CDR1 and CDR2: WSHSY and SAAADI. Trimming removed 0 bases from V and 3 bases from J; junction bases left unmatched: 9. The CDR3 is 17 residues long. CDR3 in amino acids: CASSESRTGSGYYGYTF. CDR3 bases: TGCGCCAGCAGTGAGTCTCGGACAGGGTCGGGGTACTATGGCTACACCTTC.

In its sample, this clone was seen once. The gene calls are TRBV13 and TRBJ2-1; D ambiguous. The germline V gene has CDR1 PRHDT and CDR2 FYEKMQ (reference sequence). The CDR3 runs to 13 residues. The V end was cut by 7 bases, the J end by 0 bases, with 7 bases between. CDR3: CASTLSSYNEQFF. CDR3 DNA: TGTGCCAGCACCCTCTCCTCCTACAATGAGCAGTTCTTC.

J is TRBJ1-5 and V is TRBV19, with a tentative D call TRBD1 (5 bases). CDR1 is LNHDA, CDR2 SQIVND, per germline (reference sequence). CDR3 size: 13 residues. Trimming removed 10 bases at V and 1 base at J, with 11 bases between. CDR3: CATRGRSNQPQHF. CDR3 bases: TGTGCCACTCGGGGCAGGAGCAATCAGCCCCAGCATTTT.

This clone occurred a few times. The chain has TRBV2 and TRBJ1-1; the D gene is possibly TRBD1 (6 bases). This CDR3 has 11 residues. Trimming pared 6 bases from V and 11 bases from J, leaving 13 bases between. In germline, CDR1 is SNHLY, CDR2 FYNNEI. In DNA, the CDR3 is TGTGCCAGCAGAAACAGGGACGGGGCTTTCTTT. Translating gives CASRNRDGAFF.

This clone was detected only once. This chain connects TRBV5-1 to TRBJ1-5, with TRBD1 as a possible D gene (6 bases). The CDR3 sequence is 14 residues long. CDR1 SGHRS and CDR2 YFSETQ come from the germline V gene. V was clipped by 5 bases and J by 2 bases, with 11 bases between them. CDR3 sequence reads: CASSTGYGNQPQHF. The CDR3 DNA sequence: TGCGCCAGCAGTACAGGGTATGGCAATCAGCCCCAGCATTTT.

The J gene is TRBJ2-7, the V gene TRBV9; 9 bases fit TRBD2. V trimming: 0 bases; J trimming: 2 bases; junction bases outside the gene matches: 12. CDR3 length: 18 amino acids. Germline CDR1 is SGDLS and CDR2 is YYNGEE. The CDR3 DNA reads TGTGCCAGCAGCGTAGATGCTAGCGGGATGTTACGAGCCTACGAGCAGTACTTC. It encodes CASSVDASGMLRAYEQYF. The full variable domain, in which reference TRBV9 and TRBJ2-7 provide the parts outside the CDR3, is DSGVTQTPKHLITATGQRVTLRCSPRSGDLSVYWYQQSLDQGLQFLIQYYNGEERAKGNILERFSAQQFPDLHSELNLSSLELGDSALYFCASSVDASGMLRAYEQYFGPGTRLTVT.

This chain joins TRBV5-6 and TRBJ2-3; 9 positions match TRBD2. Germline trimming cut 0 bases from V and 2 bases from J; bases unmatched to any gene: 7. In germline, CDR1 is SGHDT, CDR2 YYEEEE. CDR3 length: 17 residues. This CDR3 reads CASSLAGLAGFTDTQYF. The CDR3 nucleotides read TGTGCCAGCAGCTTGGCCGGGCTAGCGGGATTCACAGATACGCAGTATTTT.

The chain recombines TRBV30 with TRBJ2-6; D not certain. The CDR3 is 11 residues long. Germline V lookup: CDR1 GTSNPN, CDR2 SVGIG (reference sequence). Trimming took 7 bases from V and 0 from J, leaving 1 base between them. CDR3 coding DNA: TGTGCCTACTCTGGGGCCAACGTCCTGACTTTC. This translates into CAYSGANVLTF.

The gene calls are TRBV27 and TRBJ1-1, with TRBD1 as a possible D gene (6 bases). Per the germline V gene, CDR1 is MNHEY and CDR2 is SMNVEV (reference sequence). V was shortened by 0 bases and J by 1 base, with 9 bases between the two germline ends. CDR3 size: 15 residues. The CDR3 spells CASSLSGGRNTEAFF. For the CDR3, the DNA is TGTGCCAGCAGTTTATCGGGGGGCCGGAACACTGAAGCTTTCTTT.

The J gene is TRBJ2-7, the V gene TRBV15, with D tentatively TRBD1 (6 bases). Germline V CDR1 and CDR2: LNHNV, YYDKDF (reference sequence). This CDR3 region has 14 residues. Trimming took 2 bases from V and 2 from J, leaving 10 bases between them. The CDR3 DNA reads as TGTGCCACCAGCAGAAACACAGGGCCCTACGAGCAGTACTTC. It specifies CATSRNTGPYEQYF.

This chain uses TRBV19 with TRBJ1-5, with TRBD1 matching 7 bases. CDR1 and CDR2 from the germline V gene are LNHDA and SQIVND (reference sequence). Trimming removed 5 bases from V and 5 bases from J; junction bases left unmatched: 12. The CDR3 runs 16 residues. CDR3 sequence: CASSFSDRVKDQPQHF. CDR3 coding DNA: TGTGCCAGTAGTTTCTCTGACAGGGTTAAGGATCAGCCCCAGCATTTT.

The V and J genes are TRBV4-2 and TRBJ2-5; D might be TRBD2 (7 bases). V lost 0 bases, J lost 4 bases, and 12 bases lay in between. CDR1 is LGHNA and CDR2 is YNFKEQ in the germline V gene. The CDR3 consists of 15 residues. The CDR3 DNA reads as TGTGCCAGCAGCCAAGACGGGGGGCCCAGAGAGACCCAGTACTTC. It codes for CASSQDGGPRETQYF.

As concerns this clone: A read error may produce the germline difference seen at one junction end. The chain recombines TRBV27 with TRBJ2-1; 11 bases agree with TRBD1. Germline V gene data show CDR1 as MNHEY and CDR2 as SMNVEV (reference sequence). The CDR3 sequence is 16 residues long. The DNA of the CDR3 is TGTGCCAGCAGTTCGTACCGGGACAGGGGGATCAAGGGAACCCTCTTC. It translates to CASSSYRDRGIKGTLF.

The CDR3 bases are TGCGCCAGCAGCCAGGGGACGGACAATGAGCAGTTCTTC. Its protein product is CASSQGTDNEQFF. The chain employs TRBV4-1 and TRBJ2-1; D might be TRBD1 or TRBD2, each matching 5 bases. The V and J ends lost 3 bases and 5 bases respectively, with 8 bases between them. This CDR3 has 13 amino acids. Germline lookup yields CDR1 MGHRA and CDR2 YSYEKL.

This clone was counted a single time. V usage is TRBV6-1 and J usage is TRBJ2-6; D remains ambiguous. This CDR3 contains 15 residues. Trimming cost V 6 bases and J 3 bases, with 12 bases left between them. The germline gives CDR1 MNHNS, CDR2 SASEGT. The CDR3 region is CASRPTLYGANVLTF. In nucleotides, the CDR3 is TGTGCCAGCAGGCCTACACTGTATGGGGCCAACGTCCTGACTTTC.

The gene calls are TRBV6-1 and TRBJ1-5; D call uncertain. The germline gives CDR1 MNHNS, CDR2 SASEGT. With 3 bases removed from V and 3 bases from J, the gap between germline ends came to 3 bases. This CDR3 comprises 12 residues. CDR3 nucleotide sequence: TGTGCCAGCAGTGACCCCAATCAGCCCCAGCATTTT. Protein: CASSDPNQPQHF.

This chain joins TRBV10-2 and TRBJ2-1; 11 nucleotides match TRBD2. The CDR3 extends over 15 amino acids. Trimming removed 3 bases from V and 9 bases from J; junction bases left unmatched: 7. Per germline, CDR1 WSHSY and CDR2 SAAADI. The CDR3 region is CASSDLAGGQGEQFF. DNA for the CDR3: TGCGCCAGCAGTGATTTAGCGGGAGGGCAGGGTGAGCAGTTCTTC.